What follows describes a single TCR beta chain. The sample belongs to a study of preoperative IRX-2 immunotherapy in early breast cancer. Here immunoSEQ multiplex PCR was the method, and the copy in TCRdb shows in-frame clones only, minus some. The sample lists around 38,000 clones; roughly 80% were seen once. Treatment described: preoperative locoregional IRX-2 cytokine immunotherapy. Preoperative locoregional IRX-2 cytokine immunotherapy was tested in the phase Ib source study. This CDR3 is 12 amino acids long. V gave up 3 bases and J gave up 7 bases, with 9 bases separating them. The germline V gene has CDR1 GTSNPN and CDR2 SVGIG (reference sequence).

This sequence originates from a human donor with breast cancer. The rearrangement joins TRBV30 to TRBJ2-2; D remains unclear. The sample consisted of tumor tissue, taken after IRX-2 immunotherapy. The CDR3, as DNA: TGTGCCTGGAGCCGGATCGTCGGGGAGCTGTTTTTT. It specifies CAWSRIVGELFF.